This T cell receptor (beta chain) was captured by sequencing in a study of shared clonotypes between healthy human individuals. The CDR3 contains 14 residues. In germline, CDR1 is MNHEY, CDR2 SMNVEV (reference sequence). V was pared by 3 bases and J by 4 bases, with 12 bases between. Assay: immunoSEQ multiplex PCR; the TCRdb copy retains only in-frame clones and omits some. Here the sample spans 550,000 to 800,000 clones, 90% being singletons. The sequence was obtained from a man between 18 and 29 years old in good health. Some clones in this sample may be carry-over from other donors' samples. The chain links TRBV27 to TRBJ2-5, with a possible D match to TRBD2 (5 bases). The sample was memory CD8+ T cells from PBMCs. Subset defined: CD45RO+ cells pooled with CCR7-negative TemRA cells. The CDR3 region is CASSLDSMGETQYF. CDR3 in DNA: TGTGCCAGCAGTTTGGACTCCATGGGAGAGACCCAGTACTTC.